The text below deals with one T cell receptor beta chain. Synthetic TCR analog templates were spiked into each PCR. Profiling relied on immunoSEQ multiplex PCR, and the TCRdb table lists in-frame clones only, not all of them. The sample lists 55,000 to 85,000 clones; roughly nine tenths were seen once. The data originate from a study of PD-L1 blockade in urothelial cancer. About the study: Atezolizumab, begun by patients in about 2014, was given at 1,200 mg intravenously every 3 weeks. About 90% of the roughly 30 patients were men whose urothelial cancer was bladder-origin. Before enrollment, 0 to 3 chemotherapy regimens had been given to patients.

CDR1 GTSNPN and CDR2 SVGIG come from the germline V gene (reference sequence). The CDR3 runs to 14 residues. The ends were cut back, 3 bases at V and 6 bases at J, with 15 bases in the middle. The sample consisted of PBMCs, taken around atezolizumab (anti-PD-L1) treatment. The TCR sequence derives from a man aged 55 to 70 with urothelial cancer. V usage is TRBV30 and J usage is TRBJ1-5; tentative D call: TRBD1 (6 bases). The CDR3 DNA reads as TGTGCCTGGAGCTCGGGGGGCGGAGGTCAGCCCCAGCATTTT. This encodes CAWSSGGGGQPQHF.